This T cell receptor (beta chain) originates from a study of breast tumors, draining lymph nodes, adjacent tissues. Samples came from axillary lymph nodes draining the breast cancer. A single record per CDR3 protein comes from TCRdb applying MiXCR to the multiplex PCR reads. The sample lists some 150,000 distinct CDR3 sequences; roughly 35% were seen once. This clonotype was observed many times. Trimming took 2 bases from V and 2 from J, leaving 29 bases between them. The CDR3 has 20 amino acids. The V gene's germline CDR1 is SGHRS and CDR2 YFSETQ. Material for sequencing was axillary lymph node tissue. This chain uses TRBV5-1 with TRBJ2-7, with a weak D call TRBD2 (7 bases). This sequence was found in a female donor with breast cancer. Some clones in this sample may be carry-over from other donors' samples. The CDR3 region has the DNA TGCGCCAGCAGCTTCCACTACAGGGTAGTGAGGCTAGCGGTCCCCTACGAGCAGTACTTC. As protein: CASSFHYRVVRLAVPYEQYF.